Following are 9 T cell receptor beta chains from one sample sequenced in a study of blood T cell repertoires in COVID-19. Some clones are missing from TCRdb's copy, which holds only in-frame ones; the method was immunoSEQ multiplex PCR. The sample includes just over 650,000 clones, about 90% of them seen just once. Material for sequencing was peripheral blood. The receptors shown here come from a woman aged 18 to 35 with acute or convalescent COVID-19.

The chain employs TRBV5-1 and TRBJ2-3, with a weak D call TRBD2 (6 bases). There are 15 residues in the CDR3. CDR1 is SGHRS and CDR2 is YFSETQ in the germline V gene. Trimming cost V 6 bases and J 0 bases, with 14 bases left between them. Here the CDR3 reads CASTRDSPSTDTQYF. The DNA of the CDR3 is TGCGCCAGCACCCGGGACTCTCCTAGCACAGATACGCAGTATTTT.

The V call is TRBV11-2, the J call TRBJ2-7, with D perhaps TRBD1 (5 bases). CDR3 length equals 15 residues. V lost 1 base, J lost 2 bases, and 12 bases lay in between. CDR1 and CDR2 from the germline V gene are SGHAT and FQNNGV. The CDR3 region has the DNA TGTGCCAGCAGCTTAGCTCTAAGGGGTACCTACGAGCAGTACTTC. Its protein product is CASSLALRGTYEQYF.

The chain recombines TRBV30 with TRBJ1-1, with D perhaps TRBD1 (6 bases). The CDR3 runs 14 residues. V shed 2 bases and J shed 3 bases, with 13 bases lying between them. CDR1 and CDR2 from the germline V gene are GTSNPN and SVGIG (reference sequence). The CDR3 region is CAWSLGAGDTEAFF. The CDR3 nucleotides read TGTGCCTGGAGTCTGGGGGCAGGGGACACTGAAGCTTTCTTT.

The CDR3 DNA follows: TGTGCCAGCAGCTATACGGGACAGGGTTCTCTGCGAGGCTACACCTTC. Protein product: CASSYTGQGSLRGYTF. The rearrangement uses TRBV6-2 or TRBV6-3 and TRBJ1-2, with 9 bases that match TRBD1. Germline V lookup: CDR1 MNHEY, CDR2 SVGEGT. CDR3 length: 16 residues. The V gene end was trimmed by 6 bases and the J gene end by 8 bases; junction bases not matched to a gene: 16.

The chain couples TRBV19 to TRBJ1-5; D unresolved. Trimming cost V 10 bases and J 0 bases, with 13 bases left between them. CDR3 length: 14 residues. CDR1 and CDR2 from the germline V gene are LNHDA and SQIVND (reference sequence). The CDR3 loop is CATEGLYSNQPQHF. In DNA, the CDR3 is TGTGCCACCGAGGGCCTTTATAGCAATCAGCCCCAGCATTTT.

This sequence joins TRBV7-2 and TRBJ1-2, with D uncertain. Germline V gene sequence: CDR1 SGHTA, CDR2 FQGNSA. This CDR3 spans 14 amino acids. V was pared by 5 bases and J by 5 bases, with 15 bases between. The CDR3 sequence: CASSPPRVSYGYTF. Here the CDR3 DNA reads TGTGCCAGCAGCCCGCCGCGGGTATCGTATGGCTACACCTTC.

This sequence joins TRBV11-3 and TRBJ2-5, with TRBD2 identical over 8 bases. The CDR3 is made up of 16 amino acids. V lost 3 bases to trimming and J lost 2 bases; unmatched junction nucleotides: 8. The germline gives CDR1 SGHNT, CDR2 YENEEA. The CDR3 DNA follows: TGTGCCAGCAGCTTGGGGAGTAGCGGGGTACAAGAGACCCAGTACTTC. Translating gives CASSLGSSGVQETQYF.

The chain combines TRBV7-9 with TRBJ2-7, with a weak D call TRBD1 (6 bases). V lost 10 bases, J lost 7 bases, and 14 bases lay in between. The germline V gene has CDR1 SEHNR and CDR2 FQNEAQ (reference sequence). This CDR3 is 11 amino acids long. CDR3 bases: TGTGCCACCCGTGAGGGGGTAGAGCAGTACTTC. It translates to CATREGVEQYF.

The rearrangement uses TRBV30 and TRBJ1-2; D is unclear. The germline V gene has CDR1 GTSNPN and CDR2 SVGIG (reference sequence). V dropped 2 bases and J dropped 4 bases, with 8 bases sitting between them. This CDR3 region has 12 residues. This CDR3 is CAWSTDTYGYTF. The CDR3 nucleotides read TGTGCCTGGAGTACTGACACCTATGGCTACACCTTC.